This T cell receptor (beta chain) is drawn from a study of T cell responses to AZD1222 COVID-19 vaccine. Across the whole study: Analyses pooled second doses at about 4 or about 12 weeks.

Assay: immunoSEQ multiplex PCR; the TCRdb copy retains only in-frame clones and omits some. The sample holds more than 100,000 clones; about 90% are singletons and the top ten take approximately 4.8%. Study-level findings and limits: After the peak T cell response, and only then, were repertoires sampled. Spike-wide vaccine-associated CD4 TCRs dominated at 160-218 and 743-854.

The CDR3 loop spans 15 amino acids. J lost 4 bases, V lost 2 bases, and 4 bases had no gene match. Germline values: CDR1 KGHSH, CDR2 LQKENI. Concerning this clone itself: Antigen unknown.

The material was peripheral blood, obtained on day 0 of AZD1222 vaccination. This chain joins TRBV18 and TRBJ2-2, with 7 bases identical to TRBD1. This receptor was identified in an adult in good health. CDR3 in amino acids: CASSPRDSPTGELFF. CDR3 coding DNA: TGTGCCAGCTCACCAAGGGACAGCCCCACCGGGGAGCTGTTTTTT.